The present T cell receptor (beta chain) was sequenced within a study of blood T cells in healthy people across ages. Donation came from healthy Caucasian individuals in Russia who were aged about 6 to 95. The CDR3 runs 14 residues. Germline CDR1 KGHDR, CDR2 SFDVKD. Trimming cost V 1 base and J 5 bases, with 8 bases left between them. PCR was performed a second time for roughly 7 to 12 cycles using a sample-barcoded 5' primer and a J-beta primer mix. TCRdb re-called the 5' RACE reads with MiXCR, one entry per CDR3 protein. The sample carries about 1 million distinct CDR3 sequences, more than 35% recorded once.

The specimen sequenced was blood. This TCR came from a woman aged 55-69 years in good health. The chain links TRBV24-1 to TRBJ2-1, with D possibly being TRBD1 or TRBD2 (5 bases each). The CDR3 DNA is TGTGCCACCAGTGATTTTGGGGACCACAATGAGCAGTTCTTC. Its protein is CATSDFGDHNEQFF.